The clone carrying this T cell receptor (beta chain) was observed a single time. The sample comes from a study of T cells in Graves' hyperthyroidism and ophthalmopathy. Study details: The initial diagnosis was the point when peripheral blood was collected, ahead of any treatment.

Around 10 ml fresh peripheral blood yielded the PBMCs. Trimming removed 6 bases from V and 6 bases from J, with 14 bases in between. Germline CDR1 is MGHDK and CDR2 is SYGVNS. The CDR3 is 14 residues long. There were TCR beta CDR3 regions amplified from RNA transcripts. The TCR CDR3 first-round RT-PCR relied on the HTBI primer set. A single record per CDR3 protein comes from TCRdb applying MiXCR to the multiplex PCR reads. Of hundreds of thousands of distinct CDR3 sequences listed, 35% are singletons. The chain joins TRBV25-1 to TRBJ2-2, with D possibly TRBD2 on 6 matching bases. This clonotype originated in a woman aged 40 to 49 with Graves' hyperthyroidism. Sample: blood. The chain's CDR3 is CASSQMEGSGELFF. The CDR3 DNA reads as TGTGCCAGCAGCCAAATGGAGGGCTCCGGGGAGCTGTTTTTT. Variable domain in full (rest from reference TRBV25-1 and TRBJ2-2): EADIYQTPRYLVIGTGKKITLECSQTMGHDKMYWYQQDPGMELHLIHYSYGVNSTEKGDLSSESTVSRIRTEHFPLTLESARPSHTSQYLCASSQMEGSGELFFGEGSRLTVL.